These 5 T cell receptor beta chains share one sample of origin, sequenced in a study of blood T cell repertoires in COVID-19. The assay was immunoSEQ multiplex PCR, and TCRdb's table has in-frame clones only and misses some. This table holds 200,000 to 300,000 clones, 84% found once. Sequenced material: peripheral blood. The receptors shown here come from a man aged 50 to 60 with acute or convalescent COVID-19.

This chain uses TRBV6-4 with TRBJ2-5, with D possibly TRBD2 on 5 matching bases. Germline V gives CDR1 MRHNA, CDR2 SNTAGT. Trimming removed 8 bases at V and 2 bases at J, with 12 bases between. This CDR3 has 13 residues. The CDR3 region has the DNA TGTGCCAGCTCCCGACGGGAACAAGAGACCCAGTACTTC. It is translated as CASSRREQETQYF.

This chain uses TRBV25-1 with TRBJ2-5; 9 bases agree with TRBD1. The CDR3 runs 16 residues. The V gene end was trimmed by 5 bases and the J gene end by 5 bases; junction bases not matched to a gene: 12. Germline CDR1 is MGHDK and CDR2 is SYGVNS. Written as DNA, the CDR3 is TGTGCCAGCAGTAAAGGGACAGGGAGATCGGATGAGACCCAGTACTTC. It specifies CASSKGTGRSDETQYF. The complete variable domain, with remaining parts taken from reference TRBV25-1 and TRBJ2-5, reads EADIYQTPRYLVIGTGKKITLECSQTMGHDKMYWYQQDPGMELHLIHYSYGVNSTEKGDLSSESTVSRIRTEHFPLTLESARPSHTSQYLCASSKGTGRSDETQYFGPGTRLLVL.

V is TRBV19 and J is TRBJ2-2; the D gene is possibly TRBD2 (5 bases). CDR1 is LNHDA, CDR2 SQIVND, per germline (reference sequence). The CDR3 totals 12 residues. The V end was cut by 9 bases, the J end by 4 bases, with 9 bases between. The CDR3 bases are TGTGCCAGCCCGACTACCACCGGGGAGCTGTTTTTT. Its protein is CASPTTTGELFF.

V gene TRBV28 combines with J gene TRBJ2-5, with D uncertain. Germline assignment: CDR1 MDHEN and CDR2 SYDVKM. V lost 6 bases, J lost 5 bases, and 16 bases lay in between. There are 14 residues in the CDR3. Here the CDR3 reads CASRADSTRETQYF. CDR3 in DNA: TGTGCCAGCAGGGCCGACTCAACAAGGGAGACCCAGTACTTC.

The chain joins TRBV3-1 (or the pseudogene TRBV3-2) to TRBJ2-3, with 8 positions matching TRBD2. The germline CDR1 and CDR2 sequences are LGHDT and YNNKEL (reference sequence). The junction had 5 bases not matched to a gene; V was cut back by 3 bases and J by 6 bases. The length of the CDR3 is 14 residues. The CDR3 here is CASSQAGGGDTQYF. CDR3 in DNA: TGTGCCAGCAGCCAGGCGGGGGGCGGGGATACGCAGTATTTT.